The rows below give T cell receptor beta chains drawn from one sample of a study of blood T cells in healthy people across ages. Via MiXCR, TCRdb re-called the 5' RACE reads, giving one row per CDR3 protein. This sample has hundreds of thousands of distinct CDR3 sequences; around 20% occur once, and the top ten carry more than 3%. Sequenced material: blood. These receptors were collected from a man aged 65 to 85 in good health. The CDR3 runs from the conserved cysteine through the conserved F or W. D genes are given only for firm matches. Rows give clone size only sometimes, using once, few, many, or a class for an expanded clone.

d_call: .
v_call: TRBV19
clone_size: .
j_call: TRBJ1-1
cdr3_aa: CASSIWDKNTEAFF
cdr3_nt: TGTGCCAGTAGTATTTGGGACAAGAACACTGAAGCTTTCTTT

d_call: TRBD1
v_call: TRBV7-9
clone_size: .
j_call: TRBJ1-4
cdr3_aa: CASSPRDSLAGKLFF
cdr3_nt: TGTGCCAGCAGCCCGCGGGACAGCCTAGCCGGAAAACTTTTTTTT

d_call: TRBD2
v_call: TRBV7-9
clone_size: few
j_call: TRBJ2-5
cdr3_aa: CASSLGLGGSSETQYF
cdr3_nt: TGTGCCAGCAGCTTAGGCTTAGGCGGGAGTTCGGAGACCCAGTACTTC

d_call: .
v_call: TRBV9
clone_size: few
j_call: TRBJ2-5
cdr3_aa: CASSDTRETQYF
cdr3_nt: TGTGCCAGCAGCGATACTCGCGAGACCCAGTACTTC

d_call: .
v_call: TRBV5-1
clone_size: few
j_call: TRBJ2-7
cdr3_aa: CASSLRDDAYEQYF
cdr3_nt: TGCGCCAGCAGCTTGAGGGACGACGCCTATGAGCAGTACTTC

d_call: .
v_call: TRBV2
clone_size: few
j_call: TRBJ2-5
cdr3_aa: CASSTAGQSPTGTQYF
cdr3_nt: TGTGCCAGCAGTACAGCTGGACAGAGCCCAACCGGGACCCAGTACTTC

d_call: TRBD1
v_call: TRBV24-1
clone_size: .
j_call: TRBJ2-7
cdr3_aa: CATSDTGQGLDEQYF
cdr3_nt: TGTGCCACCAGTGACACGGGACAGGGACTGGACGAGCAGTACTTC

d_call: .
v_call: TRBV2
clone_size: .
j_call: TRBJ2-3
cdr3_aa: CATTSGHTDTQYF
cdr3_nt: TGTGCCACGACGAGCGGGCACACAGATACGCAGTATTTT

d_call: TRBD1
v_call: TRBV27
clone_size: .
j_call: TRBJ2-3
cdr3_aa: CASNLFDRVSTDTQYF
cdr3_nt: TGTGCCAGCAACTTATTTGACAGGGTCAGCACAGATACGCAGTATTTT

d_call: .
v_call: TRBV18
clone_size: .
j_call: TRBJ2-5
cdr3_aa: CASSPLMEKETQYF
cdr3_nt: TGTGCCAGCTCACCCTTGATGGAGAAAGAGACCCAGTACTTC

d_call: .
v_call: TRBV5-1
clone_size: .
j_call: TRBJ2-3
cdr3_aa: CASSPQRTNTDTQYF
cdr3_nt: TGCGCCAGCAGCCCGCAGCGCACCAACACAGATACGCAGTATTTT

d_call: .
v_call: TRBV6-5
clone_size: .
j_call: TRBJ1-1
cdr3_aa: CASRSDTFSMNTEAFF
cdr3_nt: TGTGCCAGCAGATCGGACACCTTCAGCATGAACACTGAAGCTTTCTTT

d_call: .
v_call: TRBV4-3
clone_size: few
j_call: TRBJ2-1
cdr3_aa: CASSQDYNGKNEQFF
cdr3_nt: TGCGCCAGCAGCCAAGATTACAACGGAAAAAATGAGCAGTTCTTC

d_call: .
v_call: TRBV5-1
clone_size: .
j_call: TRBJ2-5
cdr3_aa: CASSTDETQYF
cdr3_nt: TGCGCCAGCAGTACAGACGAGACCCAGTACTTC

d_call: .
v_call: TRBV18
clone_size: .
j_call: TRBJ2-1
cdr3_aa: CASSNYRDPYNEQFF
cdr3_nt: TGTGCCAGCTCAAATTACCGGGATCCGTACAATGAGCAGTTCTTC

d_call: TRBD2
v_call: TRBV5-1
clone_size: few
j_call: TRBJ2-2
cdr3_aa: CASRFLAGDTGELFF
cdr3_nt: TGCGCCAGCAGGTTTCTAGCGGGAGACACCGGGGAGCTGTTTTTT

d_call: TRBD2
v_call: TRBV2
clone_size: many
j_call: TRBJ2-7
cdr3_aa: CASARTSGEQYF
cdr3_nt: TGTGCCAGCGCTCGGACTAGCGGCGAGCAGTACTTC

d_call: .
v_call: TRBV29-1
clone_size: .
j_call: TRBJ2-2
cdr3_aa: CSVGDRTGELFF
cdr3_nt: TGCAGCGTGGGAGACAGGACCGGGGAGCTGTTTTTT

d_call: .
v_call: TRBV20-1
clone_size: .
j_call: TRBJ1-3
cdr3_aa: CSARGSGNTIYF
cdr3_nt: TGCAGTGCTAGAGGCTCTGGAAACACCATATATTTT

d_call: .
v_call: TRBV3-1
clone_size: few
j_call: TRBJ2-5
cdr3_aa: CASSQDPMETQYF
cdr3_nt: TGTGCCAGCAGCCAAGACCCGATGGAGACCCAGTACTTC

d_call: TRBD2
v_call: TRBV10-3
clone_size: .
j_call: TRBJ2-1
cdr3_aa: CAISEAGVSYNEQFF
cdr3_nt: TGTGCCATCAGTGAAGCGGGAGTCTCCTACAATGAGCAGTTCTTC

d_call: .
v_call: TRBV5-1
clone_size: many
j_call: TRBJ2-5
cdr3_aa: CASSLGQQQETQYF
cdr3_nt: TGCGCCAGCAGCTTGGGACAACAACAAGAGACCCAGTACTTC

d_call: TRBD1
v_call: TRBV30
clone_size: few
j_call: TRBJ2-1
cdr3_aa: CAWSDRGYNEQFF
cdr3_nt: TGTGCCTGGTCTGACAGGGGCTACAATGAGCAGTTCTTC

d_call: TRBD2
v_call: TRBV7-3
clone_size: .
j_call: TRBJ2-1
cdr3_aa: CASSQTGRVYNEQFF
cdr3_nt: TGTGCCAGCAGCCAGACTGGGAGGGTCTACAATGAGCAGTTCTTC

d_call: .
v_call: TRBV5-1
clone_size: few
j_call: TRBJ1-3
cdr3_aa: CASSLELGHSGNTIYF
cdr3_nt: TGCGCCAGCAGCTTGGAGCTAGGCCACTCTGGAAACACCATATATTTT

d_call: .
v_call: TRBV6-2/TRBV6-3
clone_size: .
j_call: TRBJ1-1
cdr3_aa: CASSVGQHTEAFF
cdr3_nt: TGTGCCAGCAGCGTTGGACAGCACACTGAAGCTTTCTTT

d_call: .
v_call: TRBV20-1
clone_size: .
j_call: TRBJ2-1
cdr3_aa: CSVGEAYNEQFF
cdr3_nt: TGCAGTGTTGGTGAGGCCTACAATGAGCAGTTCTTC

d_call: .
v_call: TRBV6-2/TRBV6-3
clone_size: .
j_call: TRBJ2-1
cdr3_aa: CASSGRGLGEQFF
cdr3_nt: TGTGCCAGCAGCGGCCGGGGGCTGGGTGAGCAGTTCTTC

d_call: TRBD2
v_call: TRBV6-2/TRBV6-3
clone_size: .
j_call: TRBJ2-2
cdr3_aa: CASSWALAGVATGELFF
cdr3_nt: TGTGCCAGCAGTTGGGCCTTAGCGGGAGTGGCCACCGGGGAGCTGTTTTTT

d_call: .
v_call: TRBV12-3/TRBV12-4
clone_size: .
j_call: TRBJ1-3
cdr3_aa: CASSLLDRTIYF
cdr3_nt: TGTGCCAGCAGTTTACTGGACCGTACCATATATTTT

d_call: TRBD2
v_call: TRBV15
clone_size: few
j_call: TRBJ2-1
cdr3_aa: CATSRERLAGYNEQFF
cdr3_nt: TGTGCCACCAGCAGAGAGCGGCTAGCGGGGTACAATGAGCAGTTCTTC

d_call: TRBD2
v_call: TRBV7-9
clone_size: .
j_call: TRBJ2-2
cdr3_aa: CASSLQRTSGNPLPGELFF
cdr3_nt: TGTGCCAGCAGCTTACAAAGGACTAGCGGGAATCCCTTACCTGGGGAGCTGTTTTTT

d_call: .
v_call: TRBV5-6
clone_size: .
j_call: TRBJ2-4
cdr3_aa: CASSLRSGGNVKNIQYF
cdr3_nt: TGTGCCAGCAGCTTGAGATCTGGCGGGAATGTCAAAAACATTCAGTACTTC

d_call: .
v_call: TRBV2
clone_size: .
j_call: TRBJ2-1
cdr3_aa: CASRPAALAEHYNEQFF
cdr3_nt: TGTGCCAGCAGGCCCGCGGCCTTAGCGGAGCATTACAATGAGCAGTTCTTC

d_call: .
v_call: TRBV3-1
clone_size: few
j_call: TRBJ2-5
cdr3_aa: CASSQGETRLETQYF
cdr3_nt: TGTGCCAGCAGCCAAGGGGAGACTCGATTAGAGACCCAGTACTTC

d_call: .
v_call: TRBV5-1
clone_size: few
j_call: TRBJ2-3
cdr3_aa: CASSLAGERRNTQYF
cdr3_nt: TGCGCCAGCAGCTTGGCGGGAGAGAGGAGAAATACGCAGTATTTT

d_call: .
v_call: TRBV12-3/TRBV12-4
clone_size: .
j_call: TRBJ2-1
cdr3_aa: CASSLGSKYEQFF
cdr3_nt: TGTGCCAGCAGTCTAGGGAGTAAGTATGAGCAGTTCTTC

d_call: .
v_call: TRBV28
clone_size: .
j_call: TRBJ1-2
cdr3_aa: CASSQYGYTF
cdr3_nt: TGTGCCAGCAGTCAATATGGCTACACCTTC

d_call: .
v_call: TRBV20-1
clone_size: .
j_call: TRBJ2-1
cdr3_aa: CSALGQGIYDEQFF
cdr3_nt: TGCAGTGCCCTTGGGCAGGGAATCTACGATGAGCAGTTCTTC

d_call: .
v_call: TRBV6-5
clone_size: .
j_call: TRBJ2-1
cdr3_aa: CASSYDSEESVKNEQFF
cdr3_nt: TGTGCCAGCAGTTACGACTCTGAAGAGTCAGTGAAAAATGAGCAGTTCTTC

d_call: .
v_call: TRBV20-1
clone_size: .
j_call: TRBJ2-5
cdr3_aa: CSARAWGGETQYF
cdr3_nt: TGCAGTGCTAGAGCGTGGGGCGGGGAGACCCAGTACTTC